The 28 T cell receptor beta chains presented below share a single source sample, sequenced in a study of blood T cell repertoires in COVID-19. Profiled with immunoSEQ multiplex PCR; TCRdb holds only in-frame clones, not every one. Of about 64,000 clones listed, roughly four fifths are singletons. Material: peripheral blood. These receptors were taken from an elderly man with acute or convalescent COVID-19.

V gene TRBV6-5 combines with J gene TRBJ1-1, with D possibly matching TRBD1 (5 bases). Germline assignment: CDR1 MNHEY and CDR2 SVGAGI. V lost 6 bases to trimming and J lost 5 bases, with 19 bases between them. CDR3 length: 15 amino acids. Here the CDR3 reads CASRSTGLSRTEAFF. Written as DNA, the CDR3 is TGTGCCAGCAGATCAACGGGACTGTCGCGGACTGAAGCTTTCTTT.

The gene calls are TRBV7-3 and TRBJ2-1; 7 nucleotides align to TRBD1. This CDR3 has 15 residues. The germline V gene has CDR1 SGHTA and CDR2 FQGTGA. V dropped 5 bases and J dropped 1; count of bases not matched to a gene: 5. In DNA form, the CDR3 reads TGTGCCAGCAGCCGAGCAGGGGGTTCCTACAATGAGCAGTTCTTC. This translates into CASSRAGGSYNEQFF.

The chain combines TRBV6-5 with TRBJ2-3, with D uncertain. Trimming shortened V by 6 bases and J by 2 bases, and 6 bases separated the two germline ends. The CDR3 is made up of 12 amino acids. The V gene's germline CDR1 is MNHEY and CDR2 SVGAGI. CDR3: CASRSDTDTQYF. DNA for the CDR3: TGTGCCAGCAGGTCAGACACAGATACGCAGTATTTT.

V is TRBV9 and J is TRBJ2-5, with 8 nucleotides matching TRBD2. This CDR3 region has 16 residues. Germline V gives CDR1 SGDLS, CDR2 YYNGEE. Losses at the gene ends were 7 bases for V and 0 bases for J; bases not matched to a gene: 11. CDR3 in amino acids: CASARGGSRYQETQYF. CDR3 DNA sequence: TGTGCCAGCGCCCGGGGGGGCTCCCGGTACCAAGAGACCCAGTACTTC.

The rearrangement links TRBV6-6 to TRBJ1-2; 7 nucleotides line up with TRBD1. This CDR3 has 13 residues. Germline trimming cut 6 bases from V and 2 bases from J; bases unmatched to any gene: 3. The V gene's germline CDR1 is MNHNY and CDR2 SVGAGI (reference sequence). CDR3 nucleotides: TGTGCCAGCAGGGAGGGACAGAACTATGGCTACACCTTC. Amino acids: CASREGQNYGYTF.

This rearrangement joins TRBV10-2 to TRBJ1-2; 11 nucleotides match TRBD1. CDR3 length: 14 amino acids. Germline values: CDR1 WSHSY, CDR2 SAAADI. V was pared by 3 bases and J by 7 bases, with 4 bases of the junction left unmatched. The CDR3 region is CASSDGQGAGGYTF. The CDR3 coding sequence is TGCGCCAGCAGTGATGGACAGGGGGCGGGTGGCTACACCTTC.

The sample holds a few counts of this clone. The rearrangement joins TRBV29-1 to TRBJ2-7, with 8 positions matching TRBD1. CDR3 length equals 12 residues. V lost 7 bases to trimming and J lost 0 bases; unmatched junction nucleotides: 2. Germline CDR1 and CDR2: SQVTM and ANQGSEA. The CDR3 DNA reads TGCAGCGCGGGGACAGGCTCCTACGAGCAGTACTTC. The encoded protein is CSAGTGSYEQYF.

The rearrangement joins TRBV27 to TRBJ2-3; the D gene is possibly TRBD1 (5 bases). Trimming shortened V by 3 bases and J by 10 bases, and 20 bases separated the two germline ends. Germline V gene data show CDR1 as MNHEY and CDR2 as SMNVEV (reference sequence). This CDR3 has 15 residues. The CDR3 loop is CASSFKKGSGASQYF. Written as DNA, the CDR3 is TGTGCCAGCAGTTTTAAGAAGGGTAGTGGGGCCTCGCAGTATTTT.

This clone was seen just once. This chain links TRBV7-8 with TRBJ1-3; weak D call: TRBD1 (6 bases). Germline lookup yields CDR1 SGHVS and CDR2 FQNEAQ. The CDR3 contains 18 residues. Trimming stripped 5 bases from V and 0 bases from J, with 20 bases between. This CDR3 reads CASSPRPAGQSSGNTIYF. As DNA, the CDR3 is TGTGCCAGCAGCCCGCGTCCCGCAGGACAGAGCTCTGGAAACACCATATATTTT.

The table lists this clone with a count of one. For the CDR3, the DNA is TGTGCCACCAGCAGAGATGGGGCCCTCTATTCACCCCTCCACTTT. Amino acid sequence: CATSRDGALYSPLHF. The chain combines TRBV15 with TRBJ1-6; D possibly corresponds to TRBD1 (5 bases). V was clipped by 0 bases and J by 8 bases, with 11 bases between them. From germline, CDR1 is LNHNV and CDR2 YYDKDF (reference sequence). This CDR3 spans 15 amino acids. The whole variable domain, remainder taken from reference TRBV15 and TRBJ1-6, is DAMVIQNPRYQVTQFGKPVTLSCSQTLNHNVMYWYQQKSSQAPKLLFHYYDKDFNNEADTPDNFQSRRPNTSFCFLDIRSPGLGDTAMYLCATSRDGALYSPLHFGNGTRLTVT.

The chain is built from TRBV3-1 (or the pseudogene TRBV3-2) and TRBJ2-7, with D perhaps TRBD1 (6 bases). This CDR3 spans 13 amino acids. Germline V CDR1 and CDR2: LGHDT, YNNKEL (reference sequence). Deletions cut 6 bases from V and 0 bases from J, with 9 bases between. The CDR3 loop reads CASRRQASYEQYF. The CDR3 coding sequence is TGTGCCAGCAGACGACAGGCCTCCTACGAGCAGTACTTC.

V and J are TRBV29-1 and TRBJ1-2, with 8 bases lining up with TRBD1. The V and J ends lost 2 bases and 5 bases, in that order; junction bases with no gene match: 13. The CDR3 sequence is 16 residues long. Germline V gene lookup returns CDR1 SQVTM and CDR2 ANQGSEA. CDR3 DNA sequence: TGCAGCGTTGAAATGGGCAGGGGGCGTGAGGGGTATGGCTACACCTTC. Its translation is CSVEMGRGREGYGYTF.

The chain carries TRBV6-1 and TRBJ2-7; no clear D. The ends were cut back, 2 bases at V and 3 bases at J, with 14 bases in the middle. The germline V gene has CDR1 MNHNS and CDR2 SASEGT. The CDR3 is 15 amino acids. CDR3 sequence reads: CASSEIGGIFYEQYF. CDR3 DNA sequence: TGTGCCAGCAGTGAAATCGGCGGAATTTTCTACGAGCAGTACTTC.

This chain uses TRBV6-5 with TRBJ2-7, with 8 nucleotides matching TRBD2. Germline CDR1 and CDR2: MNHEY and SVGAGI. CDR3 length: 12 amino acids. Unmatched junction bases numbered 0, after V lost 5 bases and J lost 3 bases. Written as DNA, the CDR3 is TGTGCCAGCAGTACTAGCGGCTACGAGCAGTACTTC. Encoded protein: CASSTSGYEQYF.

The V gene is TRBV11-2, the J gene TRBJ2-1; D remains unclear. Germline assignment: CDR1 SGHAT and CDR2 FQNNGV. The CDR3 length is 13 residues. V gave up 5 bases and J gave up 12 bases, with 17 bases separating them. This chain's CDR3 is CASSPQTSPRQFF. The CDR3 nucleotides read TGTGCCAGCAGCCCCCAGACTTCGCCGAGGCAGTTCTTC. Based on the CDR3 plus reference TRBV11-2 and TRBJ2-1, the full variable domain is EAGVAQSPRYKIIEKRQSVAFWCNPISGHATLYWYQQILGQGPKLLIQFQNNGVVDDSQLPKDRFSAERLKGVDSTLKIQPAKLEDSAVYLCASSPQTSPRQFFGPGTRLTVL.

The chain uses TRBV12-5 and TRBJ1-5; 7 bases line up with TRBD1. This CDR3 spans 16 amino acids. J gave up 2 bases and V 1 base, and 5 bases lay outside the gene matches. Germline V CDR1 and CDR2: LGHNT, FRNRAP. CDR3 sequence (DNA): TGTGCTAGTGGTTTGGGCCCCGACAGGGGCAATCAGCCCCAGCATTTT. Residues: CASGLGPDRGNQPQHF.

The chain uses TRBV3-1 (or the pseudogene TRBV3-2) and TRBJ2-2; D ambiguous. The CDR3 is 13 residues long. The germline gives CDR1 LGHDT, CDR2 YNNKEL (reference sequence). The V gene lost 1 base and the J gene lost 5 bases, with 5 bases spanning the gap. CDR3 DNA sequence: TGTGCCAGCAGCCAAGTCCGTACCGGGGAGCTGTTTTTT. This encodes CASSQVRTGELFF.

The V gene is TRBV7-9, the J gene TRBJ1-6; D gene ambiguous. V was clipped by 1 base and J by 6 bases, with 7 bases between them. Per germline, CDR1 SEHNR and CDR2 FQNEAQ (reference sequence). The CDR3 contains 14 residues. CDR3 region: CASSLGGSNSPLHF. CDR3 in DNA: TGTGCCAGCAGCTTAGGTGGGAGTAATTCACCCCTCCACTTT.

The V gene is TRBV19, the J gene TRBJ1-1, with D tentatively TRBD1 (6 bases). The CDR3 consists of 15 residues. Trimming took off 1 base at V and 5 bases at J, with 14 bases between the two ends. Germline V lookup: CDR1 LNHDA, CDR2 SQIVND (reference sequence). CDR3 DNA: TGTGCCAGTAGTATAGTCACAGGGCTACGGACTGAAGCTTTCTTT. This encodes CASSIVTGLRTEAFF.

The rearrangement joins TRBV5-1 to TRBJ2-2, with a tentative D call TRBD1 (6 bases). The CDR3 is 14 amino acids. Looked up from germline, CDR1 is SGHRS and CDR2 is YFSETQ. The V and J ends lost 5 bases and 2 bases respectively, with 10 bases between them. DNA for the CDR3: TGCGCCAGCAGTGAACAGGGAAACACCGGGGAGCTGTTTTTT. The encoded protein is CASSEQGNTGELFF.

V is TRBV24-1 and J is TRBJ2-3, with 8 bases identical to TRBD1. The length of the CDR3 is 13 residues. V lost 9 bases to trimming and J lost 0 bases; unmatched junction nucleotides: 1. Germline CDR1 and CDR2: KGHDR and SFDVKD. The CDR3 DNA reads as TGTGCCACCGGGACAGGCAGCACAGATACGCAGTATTTT. This translates into CATGTGSTDTQYF.

This chain joins TRBV7-9 and TRBJ2-1; D not resolved. Trimming left V 1 base short and J 12 bases short, with 22 bases between. Germline CDR1 SEHNR, CDR2 FQNEAQ (reference sequence). The CDR3 covers 16 residues. CDR3 loop: CASSLVGAQAIGAQFF. CDR3 DNA sequence: TGTGCCAGCAGCTTAGTGGGCGCTCAGGCTATTGGTGCGCAGTTCTTC.

This chain links TRBV5-1 with TRBJ2-7; TRBD1 matches at 8 bases. This CDR3 has 16 residues. Trimming took 4 bases from V and 0 from J; bases not matched to a gene: 9. Germline CDR1 SGHRS, CDR2 YFSETQ. CDR3 sequence: CASSVGTGLSSYEQYF. For the CDR3, the DNA is TGCGCCAGCAGCGTCGGGACAGGACTTAGCTCCTACGAGCAGTACTTC. The full variable domain, in which reference TRBV5-1 and TRBJ2-7 provide the parts outside the CDR3, is KAGVTQTPRYLIKTRGQQVTLSCSPISGHRSVSWYQQTPGQGLQFLFEYFSETQRNKGNFPGRFSGRQFSNSRSEMNVSTLELGDSALYLCASSVGTGLSSYEQYFGPGTRLTVT.

This clone was picked up one time. V is TRBV5-1 and J is TRBJ2-3; 9 bases are shared with TRBD1. The CDR3 totals 16 residues. V lost 4 bases to trimming and J lost 4 bases; unmatched junction nucleotides: 10. Germline lookup yields CDR1 SGHRS and CDR2 YFSETQ. The CDR3 bases are TGCGCCAGCAGCACATACAGGGGGCAGAATGCAGATACGCAGTATTTT. It codes for CASSTYRGQNADTQYF.

The rearrangement links TRBV6-5 to TRBJ1-1; 8 bases map to TRBD1. There are 12 residues in the CDR3. J gave up 9 bases and V 6 bases, and 6 bases lay outside the gene matches. Germline lookup yields CDR1 MNHEY and CDR2 SVGAGI. CDR3 nucleotides: TGTGCCAGCAGCGGCGACAGGGGCCAAGCTTTCTTT. Translating gives CASSGDRGQAFF.

This sequence joins TRBV6-6 and TRBJ1-5, with TRBD1 as a possible D gene (6 bases). The ends were cut back, 5 bases at V and 1 base at J, with 15 bases in the middle. The CDR3 has 16 amino acids. Germline values: CDR1 MNHNY, CDR2 SVGAGI (reference sequence). The CDR3 region has the DNA TGTGCCAGCAGTCCACAGGGCCGTAACAGCAATCAGCCCCAGCATTTT. Its protein is CASSPQGRNSNQPQHF.

V gene TRBV19 combines with J gene TRBJ2-1, with unresolved D. V lost 5 bases and J 0 bases, leaving 17 bases between the germline ends. CDR3 size: 17 residues. CDR1 and CDR2 from the germline V gene are LNHDA and SQIVND (reference sequence). DNA for the CDR3: TGTGCCAGTAGTGTCTGGATTAGCCGAAACTCCTACAATGAGCAGTTCTTC. This sequence encodes CASSVWISRNSYNEQFF.

This chain uses TRBV5-1 with TRBJ1-1; D gene uncertain. The germline CDR1 and CDR2 sequences are SGHRS and YFSETQ. The CDR3 totals 14 residues. Trimming removed 6 bases from V and 4 bases from J, with 16 bases in between. The CDR3 is CASNPRRAGTEAFF. In DNA form, the CDR3 reads TGCGCCAGCAATCCGAGGAGGGCGGGCACTGAAGCTTTCTTT.